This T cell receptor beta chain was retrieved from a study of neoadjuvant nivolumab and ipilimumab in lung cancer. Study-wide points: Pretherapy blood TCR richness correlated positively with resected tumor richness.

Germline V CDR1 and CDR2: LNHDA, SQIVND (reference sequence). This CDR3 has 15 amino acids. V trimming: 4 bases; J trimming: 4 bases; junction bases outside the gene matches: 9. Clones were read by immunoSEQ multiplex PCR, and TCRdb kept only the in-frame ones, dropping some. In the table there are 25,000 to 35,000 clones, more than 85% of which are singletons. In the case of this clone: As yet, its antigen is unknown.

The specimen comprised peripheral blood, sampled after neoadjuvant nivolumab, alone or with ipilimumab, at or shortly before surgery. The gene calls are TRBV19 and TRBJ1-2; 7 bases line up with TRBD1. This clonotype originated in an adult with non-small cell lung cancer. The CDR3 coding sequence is TGTGCCAGTAGTACTTCGACAGGGCCCCCCTATGGCTACACCTTC. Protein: CASSTSTGPPYGYTF.